This T cell receptor (beta chain) was retrieved from a study of response to subunit inactivated influenza vaccine. Notes on the study in general: Every seasonal influenza vaccination brings in few new T cells, the authors suggested.

TCRdb passed the RT-PCR reads through MiXCR, listing each CDR3 protein once. The sample contains 700,000 to 900,000 distinct CDR3 sequences, about 20% of which appear only once. The ends lost 7 bases at V and 3 bases at J; junction bases unmatched: 5. CDR3 size: 13 residues. Germline assignment: CDR1 SQVTM and CDR2 ANQGSEA. Notes on this clonotype: What it recognizes is unknown.

The gene calls are TRBV29-1 and TRBJ2-7, with TRBD1 identical over 11 bases. The receptor was derived from a man aged 45-60 years who received an inactivated influenza vaccine. Here the sequenced sample was PBMCs from blood, taken roughly 5 days after vaccination. CDR3 DNA sequence: TGCAGCGCCGCCGGGACAGGGGGCTACGAGCAGTACTTC. It translates to CSAAGTGGYEQYF.